The next 24 T cell receptor beta chains were all read from a single sample in a study of CD8+ T cells in alopecia areata. Treatment reported: oral pan-JAK inhibitor, 5-10 mg twice daily. Sequencing relied on a cDNA template that was reverse transcribed from extracted RNA. Profiled with immunoSEQ multiplex PCR; TCRdb holds only in-frame clones, not every one. This table has about 270,000 clones, 60% appearing once. Source: CD4+ T cells sorted from blood, taken around week 54, from a patient treated with tofacitinib. These receptors were obtained from a human donor with alopecia areata.

V and J are TRBV7-9 and TRBJ2-7; D might be TRBD1 (6 bases). This CDR3 region has 14 residues. Trimming shortened V by 5 bases and J by 1 base, and 12 bases separated the two germline ends. From germline, CDR1 is SEHNR and CDR2 FQNEAQ (reference sequence). The CDR3 protein is CASSQGQPSYEQYF. CDR3 DNA sequence: TGTGCCAGCAGCCAAGGACAGCCTTCCTACGAGCAGTACTTC. Based on the CDR3 plus reference TRBV7-9 and TRBJ2-7, the full variable domain is DTGVSQNPRHKITKRGQNVTFRCDPISEHNRLYWYRQTLGQGPEFLTYFQNEAQLEKSRLLSDRFSAERPKGSFSTLEIQRTEQGDSAMYLCASSQGQPSYEQYFGPGTRLTVT.

This chain uses TRBV10-3 with TRBJ2-3, with 8 bases aligning to TRBD1. V was clipped by 6 bases and J by 2 bases; unmatched bases: 7. Germline V gene lookup returns CDR1 ENHRY and CDR2 SYGVKD. There are 15 residues in the CDR3. The CDR3 bases are TGTGCCATCAGGGCTGGGGACAGGCTCACAGATACGCAGTATTTT. As protein: CAIRAGDRLTDTQYF.

V gene TRBV29-1 combines with J gene TRBJ2-7; D remains unclear. The length of the CDR3 is 14 residues. CDR1 SQVTM and CDR2 ANQGSEA come from the germline V gene. Trimming removed 4 bases from V and 0 bases from J, with 13 bases in between. For the CDR3, the DNA is TGCAGCGTTGTAAGTGACCCGAGCTCCTACGAGCAGTACTTC. It encodes CSVVSDPSSYEQYF.

The CDR3 reads CAWSVRRASMETQYF. The CDR3, as DNA: TGTGCCTGGAGTGTACGAAGGGCTAGCATGGAGACCCAGTACTTC. The rearrangement joins TRBV30 to TRBJ2-5, with D maybe TRBD2 (5 bases). CDR3 length: 15 residues. Germline V gene sequence: CDR1 GTSNPN, CDR2 SVGIG (reference sequence). V was shortened by 0 bases and J by 5 bases, with 16 bases between the two germline ends.

J is TRBJ1-6 and V is TRBV6-5, with D perhaps TRBD1 (6 bases). Germline-derived CDR1 and CDR2 are MNHEY and SVGAGI. Trimming removed 7 bases at V and 7 bases at J, with 14 bases between. The CDR3 consists of 14 residues. Written as DNA, the CDR3 is TGTGCCAGCACCACAGGGAGGGTCAATTCACCCCTCCACTTT. Amino acids: CASTTGRVNSPLHF.

The chain is built from TRBV10-3 and TRBJ1-2; D call uncertain. V lost 3 bases to trimming and J lost 2 bases, with 4 bases between them. From germline, CDR1 is ENHRY and CDR2 SYGVKD. This CDR3 is built from 12 residues. CDR3 DNA sequence: TGTGCCATCAGTGAAGGAAACTATGGCTACACCTTC. It specifies CAISEGNYGYTF.

The chain employs TRBV5-1 and TRBJ2-7; 8 positions agree with TRBD2. This CDR3 comprises 13 residues. CDR1 and CDR2 (germline): SGHRS, YFSETQ. V trimming: 3 bases; J trimming: 5 bases; junction bases outside the gene matches: 4. The CDR3 coding sequence is TGCGCCAGCAGCTCGGGCGGGGGGAACGAGCAGTACTTC. The encoded protein is CASSSGGGNEQYF. The full variable domain, with the rest looked up from reference TRBV5-1 and TRBJ2-7, is KAGVTQTPRYLIKTRGQQVTLSCSPISGHRSVSWYQQTPGQGLQFLFEYFSETQRNKGNFPGRFSGRQFSNSRSEMNVSTLELGDSALYLCASSSGGGNEQYFGPGTRLTVT.

This clone was detected only a few times. The chain couples TRBV6-5 to TRBJ1-1; D perhaps matches TRBD1 (5 bases). This CDR3 spans 14 amino acids. Deletions cut 5 bases from V and 10 bases from J, with 20 bases between. Per germline, CDR1 MNHEY and CDR2 SVGAGI. CDR3 loop: CASSRSGEWQGAFF. DNA for the CDR3: TGTGCCAGCAGTCGGTCGGGTGAATGGCAGGGAGCTTTCTTT.

The CDR3 nucleotides are TGTGCCAGCAAGCGGGGACAGGGAATAGAGACCCAGTACTTC. This gives the protein CASKRGQGIETQYF. The chain has TRBV6-1 and TRBJ2-5; TRBD1 aligns across 9 bases. CDR3 size: 14 residues. Germline trimming cut 7 bases from V and 4 bases from J; bases unmatched to any gene: 7. The germline V gene encodes CDR1 MNHNS and CDR2 SASEGT.

This clone was seen a few times. V and J are TRBV6-5 and TRBJ2-7, with TRBD2 matching over 10 bases. The germline gives CDR1 MNHEY, CDR2 SVGAGI. J was trimmed by 4 bases and V by 6 bases; bases with no gene match: 3. The CDR3 spans 13 residues. CDR3 residues: CASRRTSGYEQYF. The DNA of the CDR3 is TGTGCCAGCAGGCGGACTAGCGGATACGAGCAGTACTTC.

The chain links TRBV5-1 to TRBJ2-5, with D uncertain. Trimming stripped 7 bases from V and 1 base from J, with 11 bases between. The germline gives CDR1 SGHRS, CDR2 YFSETQ. CDR3 length: 13 amino acids. The CDR3 here is CASGMGIQETQYF. The DNA of the CDR3 is TGCGCCAGCGGGATGGGGATCCAAGAGACCCAGTACTTC.

The chain has TRBV10-3 and TRBJ1-2, with a tentative D call TRBD1 (6 bases). Germline loops: CDR1 ENHRY, CDR2 SYGVKD. CDR3 size: 12 residues. Trimming took 0 bases from V and 10 from J, leaving 9 bases between them. CDR3: CAISESLGAYTF. The CDR3 DNA sequence: TGTGCCATCAGTGAGTCGTTGGGGGCCTACACCTTC.

The chain combines TRBV5-6 with TRBJ2-5; TRBD2 is a possible D gene (5 bases). The length of the CDR3 is 13 residues. Trimming shortened V by 1 base and J by 2 bases, and 6 bases separated the two germline ends. Germline CDR1 SGHDT, CDR2 YYEEEE. The CDR3, as DNA: TGTGCCAGCAGCTTGTGGGAGCAAGAGACCCAGTACTTC. This gives the protein CASSLWEQETQYF.

The chain is built from TRBV7-9 and TRBJ2-5; D remains unclear. The J call may be mistaken, given a closer DNA end match to TRBJ2-7. Germline V lookup: CDR1 SEHNR, CDR2 FQNEAQ (reference sequence). The CDR3 sequence is 16 residues long. The CDR3 protein is CASSLLGGVNSYEQYF. In nucleotides, the CDR3 is TGTGCCAGCAGCTTATTGGGTGGAGTCAATTCCTACGAGCAGTACTTC.

For this clone: Additional DNA sequences in this sample encode the identical CDR3. The rearrangement joins TRBV29-1 to TRBJ2-5; TRBD1 agrees at 7 bases. Trimming removed 6 bases from V and 3 bases from J; junction bases left unmatched: 4. The CDR3 contains 12 residues. From germline, CDR1 is SQVTM and CDR2 ANQGSEA. CDR3 residues: CSVSQGEETQYF. Written as DNA, the CDR3 is TGCAGCGTCTCCCAGGGGGAAGAGACCCAGTACTTC.

This clone showed up just a few times. CDR3 coding DNA: TGTGCCAGCAGTCGCGAAGGGGTGGATGGCTACACCTTC. Its translation is CASSREGVDGYTF. The rearrangement uses TRBV5-4 and TRBJ1-2; TRBD1 is a possible D gene (5 bases). V was pared by 5 bases and J by 6 bases, with 14 bases between. Germline V gives CDR1 SGHNT, CDR2 YYREEE (reference sequence). The CDR3 contains 13 residues.

The chain recombines TRBV9 with TRBJ2-5, with a tentative D call TRBD2 (5 bases). Deletions cut 4 bases from V and 3 bases from J, with 13 bases between. Germline lookup yields CDR1 SGDLS and CDR2 YYNGEE. The CDR3 is 14 amino acids. CDR3 amino acids: CASSPRLEEETQYF. CDR3 nucleotides: TGTGCCAGCAGCCCACGGCTGGAGGAAGAGACCCAGTACTTC.

This chain links TRBV29-1 with TRBJ2-2, with D hard to call. The CDR3 sequence is 13 residues long. Trimming left V 7 bases short and J 4 bases short, with 13 bases between. The germline V gene has CDR1 SQVTM and CDR2 ANQGSEA. Here the CDR3 DNA reads TGCAGCGCCAGCGACACGCTCACCGGGGAGCTGTTTTTT. It translates to CSASDTLTGELFF.

The J gene is TRBJ2-2, the V gene TRBV7-2, with no clear D. This CDR3 has 14 amino acids. V was shortened by 2 bases and J by 6 bases, with 10 bases between the two germline ends. CDR1 SGHTA and CDR2 FQGNSA come from the germline V gene. CDR3: CASSLLGMAGELFF. The CDR3 DNA follows: TGTGCCAGCAGCTTATTAGGGATGGCCGGGGAGCTGTTTTTT.

V gene TRBV4-3 combines with J gene TRBJ2-1; D remains ambiguous. The V gene lost 0 bases and the J gene lost 7 bases, with 13 bases spanning the gap. This CDR3 is built from 15 residues. Germline-derived CDR1 and CDR2 are LGHNA and YSLEER. CDR3 residues: CASSQETGHGNEQFF. The CDR3 bases are TGCGCCAGCAGCCAAGAAACCGGTCATGGGAATGAGCAGTTCTTC.

As DNA, the CDR3 is TGCAGCGTCCAGACAGGGGATCAGCCCCAGCATTTT. Translation gives CSVQTGDQPQHF. The genes are TRBV29-1 and TRBJ1-5, with 8 bases aligning to TRBD1. Germline V gene sequence: CDR1 SQVTM, CDR2 ANQGSEA. V shed 6 bases, J shed 5 bases, and the junction held 3 bases outside the gene matches. The CDR3 is 12 amino acids.

The chain recombines TRBV6-1 with TRBJ1-2, with 8 bases matching TRBD1. CDR3 length: 13 amino acids. V trimming: 6 bases; J trimming: 3 bases; junction bases outside the gene matches: 3. Germline assignment: CDR1 MNHNS and CDR2 SASEGT. CDR3 amino acids: CASRDRGDYGYTF. The CDR3 nucleotides read TGTGCCAGCAGAGACAGGGGAGACTATGGCTACACCTTC.

The chain has TRBV9 and TRBJ2-2, with 11 bases lining up with TRBD1. The CDR3 is 15 amino acids. The V segment lost 4 bases and the J segment 4 bases; nucleotides outside the gene matches: 3. Germline CDR1 SGDLS, CDR2 YYNGEE. CDR3: CASSLGTGGTGELFF. In DNA, the CDR3 is TGTGCCAGCAGCTTGGGGACAGGGGGCACCGGGGAGCTGTTTTTT.

V is TRBV2 and J is TRBJ1-6; D is possibly TRBD1 (5 bases). The CDR3 has 13 residues. Germline V gene sequence: CDR1 SNHLY, CDR2 FYNNEI. Trimming left V 6 bases short and J 7 bases short, with 10 bases between. This chain's CDR3 is CASRGVGNSPLHF. The CDR3 DNA reads as TGTGCCAGCAGGGGGGTCGGGAATTCACCCCTCCACTTT. The complete variable domain, with remaining parts taken from reference TRBV2 and TRBJ1-6, reads EPEVTQTPSHQVTQMGQEVILRCVPISNHLYFYWYRQILGQKVEFLVSFYNNEISEKSEIFDDQFSVERPDGSNFTLKIRSTKLEDSAMYFCASRGVGNSPLHFGNGTRLTVT.